The clone carrying this TCR beta chain was seen a handful of times. Its antigen remains unidentified. These data are taken from a study of T-cell memory formation after mild COVID-19. Looking at the study overall: TCR clusters showed largely donor specificity. Overall study results and limits: Largely, contracting CD4+ clones fell within CM and EM, and contracting CD8+ clones within EMRA. The appearance of some responding clones in pre-infection memory suggested that cross-reactive memory joined.

Amplification by 5'RACE using constant-segment primers produced TCR alpha and TCR beta cDNA libraries that carried sample barcodes and UMIs. TCRdb recomputed calls from the 5' RACE reads with MiXCR, one row per CDR3 protein. Among around 340,000 distinct CDR3 sequences, approximately 15% were seen once, and the ten largest hold 22%. Germline V lookup: CDR1 LGHNT, CDR2 FRNRAP. The CDR3 contains 17 residues. V dropped 0 bases and J dropped 4 bases, with 19 bases sitting between them. This receptor was taken from a man younger than 30 who had mild COVID-19 (a few samples of this study predate the infection). Cell type and time point are not known. The chain recombines TRBV12-5 with TRBJ2-7; TRBD1 or TRBD2 may be the D gene (5 bases each). Sequencing was carried out using PBMCs or a T cell subset sorted from them (not recorded which). In nucleotides, the CDR3 is TGTGCTAGTGGTTTGGTAGTCGTAGGGGACCCTTCATACGAGCAGTACTTC. Its protein product is CASGLVVVGDPSYEQYF.